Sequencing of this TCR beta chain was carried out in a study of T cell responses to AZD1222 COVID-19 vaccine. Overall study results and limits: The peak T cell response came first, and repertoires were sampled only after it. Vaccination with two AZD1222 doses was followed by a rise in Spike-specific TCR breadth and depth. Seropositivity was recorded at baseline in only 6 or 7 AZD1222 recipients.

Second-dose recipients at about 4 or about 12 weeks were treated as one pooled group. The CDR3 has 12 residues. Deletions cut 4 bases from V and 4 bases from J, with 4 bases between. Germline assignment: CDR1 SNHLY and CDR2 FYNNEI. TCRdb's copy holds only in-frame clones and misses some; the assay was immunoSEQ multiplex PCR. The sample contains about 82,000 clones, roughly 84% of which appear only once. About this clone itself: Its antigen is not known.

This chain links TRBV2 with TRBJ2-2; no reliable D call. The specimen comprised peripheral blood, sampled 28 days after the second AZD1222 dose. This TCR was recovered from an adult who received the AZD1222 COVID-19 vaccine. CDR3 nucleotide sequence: TGTGCCAGCAGTGGGGGCACCGGGGAGCTGTTTTTT. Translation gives CASSGGTGELFF.